The 13 T cell receptor beta chains listed next were all sequenced from one sample in a study of blood T cells in healthy people across ages. Then a second PCR, running about 6 to 12 cycles, was carried out with a sample-barcoded 5' primer and a J-beta primer mix. TCRdb analysed the 5' RACE reads with MiXCR anew, one entry per CDR3 protein. The top ten hold 17% of the sample, which has approximately 810,000 distinct CDR3 sequences, about 30% seen once. Sample: blood. Every receptor here comes from a woman older than 75 in good health.

This rearrangement joins TRBV9 to TRBJ1-2; 8 positions match TRBD1. J gave up 3 bases and V 3 bases, and 10 bases lay outside the gene matches. This CDR3 spans 16 amino acids. Germline V gives CDR1 SGDLS, CDR2 YYNGEE. In DNA, the CDR3 is TGTGCCAGCAGCGCCTACTCAGGGGGCTGGGACTATGGCTACACCTTC. It encodes CASSAYSGGWDYGYTF.

For this clonotype: This may be a read error: a much more frequent sequence differs by one nucleotide. The chain is built from TRBV6-5 and TRBJ1-2; 8 nucleotides match TRBD1. Per the germline V gene, CDR1 is MNHEY and CDR2 is SVGAGI. CDR3 length: 15 amino acids. The CDR3 DNA reads as TGTGCCAGCAGTTATCGAGGACAGGGAAACTATGGCCACACCTTC. It codes for CASSYRGQGNYGHTF.

This clonotype has just a few counts. The chain has TRBV21-1 and TRBJ1-2. TRBV21-1 is given as a pseudogene. The CDR3 extends over 14 amino acids. The CDR3 sequence is CASSTSYEDYGHTF. CDR3 coding DNA: TGTGCCAGCAGCACGTCTTATGAGGACTATGGCCACACCTTC.

The chain has TRBV12-3 or TRBV12-4 and TRBJ2-3; 14 nucleotides align to TRBD2. J was trimmed by 4 bases and V by 4 bases; bases with no gene match: 10. The CDR3 has 18 residues. Here the CDR3 DNA reads TGTGCCAGCAGTTGGGGCCGGGGACTAGCGGGGGTACCAGATACGCAGTATTTT. Translating it yields CASSWGRGLAGVPDTQYF.

This clonotype was observed many times. The chain uses TRBV6-2 or TRBV6-3 and TRBJ2-1; 12 bases align to TRBD2. The V gene's germline CDR1 is MNHEY and CDR2 SVGEGT. The V and J ends lost 8 bases and 15 bases, in that order; junction bases with no gene match: 11. The CDR3 totals 13 residues. CDR3 sequence reads: CASGGTSGLAPFF. For the CDR3, the DNA is TGTGCCAGCGGTGGGACTAGCGGGTTGGCCCCGTTCTTC.

As for this clonotype: A read error is possible here, since a much larger clone lies one base away. The chain employs TRBV20-1 and TRBJ2-5; no firm D call. V was shortened by 3 bases and J by 11 bases, with 19 bases between the two germline ends. CDR1 is DFQATT and CDR2 is SNEGSKA in the germline V gene (reference sequence). This CDR3 is 13 amino acids long. The CDR3 sequence is CSARLGSSNEQYF. Written as DNA, the CDR3 is TGCAGTGCTAGGTTGGGTAGTAGCAATGAGCAGTACTTC.

This clonotype was recorded at least ten times. The CDR3 DNA sequence: TGCAGTGCTCGCCGCGGACAGGCAAAAGAGACCCAGTACTTC. Protein sequence: CSARRGQAKETQYF. This chain uses TRBV20-1 with TRBJ2-5; TRBD1 agrees at 7 bases. The length of the CDR3 is 14 residues. The V segment lost 5 bases and the J segment 3 bases; nucleotides outside the gene matches: 9. The germline V gene encodes CDR1 DFQATT and CDR2 SNEGSKA (reference sequence).

The rearrangement uses TRBV12-3 or TRBV12-4 and TRBJ1-2, with 8 bases identical to TRBD1. J was trimmed by 8 bases and V by 4 bases; bases with no gene match: 9. The CDR3 contains 14 residues. This chain's CDR3 is CASSCRGRPRGYTF. DNA for the CDR3: TGTGCCAGCAGTTGCAGGGGGCGACCGAGGGGCTACACCTTC.

Details on this clonotype: A read error may be the cause here, since a much bigger clone is one base away. CDR3 protein: CASNWRGGGLGESQYF. CDR3 bases: TGTGCCAGCAACTGGCGTGGCGGGGGGCTTGGAGAGTCCCAGTACTTC. The chain employs TRBV6-2 or TRBV6-3 and TRBJ2-5; 8 nucleotides align to TRBD2. The germline V gene has CDR1 MNHEY and CDR2 SVGEGT. The CDR3 is made up of 16 amino acids.

V and J are TRBV5-6 and TRBJ1-4; D is possibly TRBD1 (6 bases). Trimming shortened V by 1 base and J by 8 bases, and 9 bases separated the two germline ends. The germline V gene encodes CDR1 SGHDT and CDR2 YYEEEE. The CDR3 covers 13 residues. CDR3 protein: CASSLPTGEKLFF. The CDR3 DNA follows: TGTGCCAGCAGCTTGCCGACAGGAGAAAAACTGTTTTTT.

This rearrangement joins TRBV6-5 to TRBJ2-1; 16 bases map to TRBD2. This CDR3 is 20 amino acids long. The J segment lost 0 bases and the V segment lost 0 bases, leaving 5 bases of the junction unmatched. Germline CDR1 reads MNHEY; CDR2 reads SVGAGI. CDR3: CASSYSRGLAGGSSYNEQFF. The CDR3 DNA reads TGTGCCAGCAGTTACTCGAGGGGACTAGCGGGGGGGAGCTCCTACAATGAGCAGTTCTTC.

This clonotype was counted at least ten times. The V call is TRBV7-9, the J call TRBJ2-7; 11 bases are shared with TRBD2. Losses at the gene ends were 5 bases for V and 2 bases for J; bases not matched to a gene: 8. Germline V gene data show CDR1 as SEHNR and CDR2 as FQNEAQ (reference sequence). The CDR3 sequence is 16 residues long. DNA of the CDR3: TGTGCCAGCAGCCGAGAGACTAGCGGGGTCACCTACGAGCAGTACTTC. Residues: CASSRETSGVTYEQYF.

This chain joins TRBV5-4 and TRBJ1-2; D perhaps matches TRBD1 (6 bases). This CDR3 spans 14 amino acids. Trimming took 7 bases from V and 4 from J, leaving 17 bases between them. Germline V gives CDR1 SGHNT, CDR2 YYREEE (reference sequence). The CDR3, as DNA: TGTGCCAGCGGCTGGATACAGGGTAGCTATGGCTACACCTTC. Translated, it gives CASGWIQGSYGYTF.